This entry lists 11 T cell receptor beta chains sequenced from one sample in a study of cytomegalovirus exposure and HLA in healthy donors. Primers: 60 Vbeta forward and 13 Jbeta reverse. Profiling relied on immunoSEQ multiplex PCR, and the TCRdb table lists in-frame clones only, not all of them. The table includes some 120,000 clones, about 69% detected once. The sample was PBMCs. Receptors were obtained from a young woman in good health and CMV-seronegative.

V and J are TRBV27 and TRBJ1-6, with TRBD1 matching 8 bases. V trimming: 6 bases; J trimming: 7 bases; junction bases outside the gene matches: 5. Germline V lookup: CDR1 MNHEY, CDR2 SMNVEV (reference sequence). The CDR3 spans 14 residues. As DNA, the CDR3 is TGTGCCAGCAGGAGACAGGGGACCAATTCACCCCTCCACTTT. Its translation: CASRRQGTNSPLHF.

The chain links TRBV14 to TRBJ2-7, with D possibly TRBD1 on 6 matching bases. Germline V gene data show CDR1 as SGHDN and CDR2 as FVKESK. V lost 5 bases, J lost 1 base, and 15 bases lay in between. CDR3 size: 15 residues. This CDR3 is CASSTFRGESYEQYF. The CDR3 DNA reads TGTGCCAGCAGCACTTTCAGGGGTGAATCCTACGAGCAGTACTTC. Using reference TRBV14 and TRBJ2-7 for the parts outside the CDR3, the full variable domain is EAGVTQFPSHSVIEKGQTVTLRCDPISGHDNLYWYRRVMGKEIKFLLHFVKESKQDESGMPNNRFLAERTGGTYSTLKVQPAELEDSGVYFCASSTFRGESYEQYFGPGTRLTVT.

This clone was counted only a few times. The chain joins TRBV9 to TRBJ1-6; D is perhaps TRBD1 (5 bases). The CDR3 loop spans 14 amino acids. The V gene's germline CDR1 is SGDLS and CDR2 YYNGEE. Trimming stripped 3 bases from V and 10 bases from J, with 14 bases between. The CDR3: CASSGTNDGSPLHF. CDR3 sequence (DNA): TGTGCCAGCAGCGGGACAAATGACGGGTCACCCCTCCACTTT.

J is TRBJ1-5 and V is TRBV9; 7 nucleotides match TRBD1. The CDR3 length is 15 residues. The trim removed 7 bases at V and 1 base at J, leaving 8 bases unmatched. The V gene's germline CDR1 is SGDLS and CDR2 YYNGEE. This chain's CDR3 is CASAPGGLSNQPQHF. The CDR3 nucleotides read TGTGCCAGCGCCCCAGGGGGACTCAGCAATCAGCCCCAGCATTTT.

V and J are TRBV27 and TRBJ2-5; D is unresolved. Trimming shortened V by 2 bases and J by 1 base, and 5 bases separated the two germline ends. Germline V gene lookup returns CDR1 MNHEY and CDR2 SMNVEV (reference sequence). This CDR3 contains 13 residues. Written as DNA, the CDR3 is TGTGCCAGCAGTTTACGTTTCCAAGAGACCCAGTACTTC. It encodes CASSLRFQETQYF.

The chain employs TRBV5-4 and TRBJ2-7; D possibly corresponds to TRBD2 (6 bases). The CDR3 extends over 14 amino acids. Germline loops: CDR1 SGHNT, CDR2 YYREEE (reference sequence). Trimming left V 4 bases short and J 2 bases short, with 13 bases between. In nucleotides, the CDR3 is TGTGCCAGCAGCCCGGGGGTGGGGGCCTACGAGCAGTACTTC. It yields the protein CASSPGVGAYEQYF.

The gene calls are TRBV5-1 and TRBJ1-1; 9 bases match TRBD1. CDR1 and CDR2 (germline): SGHRS, YFSETQ. V lost 4 bases and J lost 3; bases outside the gene matches: 7. The CDR3 runs 15 residues. CDR3 sequence: CASSLTTGGHTEAFF. The CDR3 DNA sequence: TGCGCCAGCAGCCTGACGACAGGGGGGCACACTGAAGCTTTCTTT.

The CDR3 loop is CASRGVSSNIQYF. DNA for the CDR3: TGCGCCAGCAGAGGGGTTAGCTCGAACATTCAGTACTTC. This chain links TRBV5-1 with TRBJ2-4; D perhaps matches TRBD1 (5 bases). The germline V and J ends were trimmed by 5 bases and 7 bases, with 13 bases remaining between them. The V gene's germline CDR1 is SGHRS and CDR2 YFSETQ. The CDR3 totals 13 residues.

This clone occurred a few times. V and J are TRBV6-4 and TRBJ2-3; possible D gene TRBD2, 5 bases. The length of the CDR3 is 16 residues. Trimming left V 0 bases short and J 0 bases short, with 10 bases between. Germline lookup yields CDR1 MRHNA and CDR2 SNTAGT. The CDR3 spells CASSDSYGVSTDTQYF. DNA of the CDR3: TGTGCCAGCAGTGACTCGTACGGGGTTAGCACAGATACGCAGTATTTT.

CDR3 loop: CASSPSGAGETQYF. CDR3 DNA sequence: TGTGCCAGCTCACCCTCAGGGGCAGGGGAGACCCAGTACTTC. The chain has TRBV18 and TRBJ2-5; D might be TRBD1 (6 bases). The CDR3 contains 14 residues. Germline assignment: CDR1 KGHSH and CDR2 LQKENI. Trimming cost V 3 bases and J 5 bases, with 13 bases left between them.

The chain joins TRBV15 to TRBJ1-5; unclear D gene. Trimming removed 3 bases at V and 4 bases at J, with 28 bases between. Germline assignment: CDR1 LNHNV and CDR2 YYDKDF (reference sequence). CDR3 size: 20 residues. CDR3: CATSSKRGAGRNGRNQPQHF. CDR3 DNA: TGTGCCACCAGCAGTAAACGGGGAGCTGGGAGAAATGGGAGAAATCAGCCCCAGCATTTT.